These 5 T cell receptor beta chains were sequenced from one sample in a study of blood T cell repertoires in COVID-19. Profiling relied on immunoSEQ multiplex PCR, and the TCRdb table lists in-frame clones only, not all of them. The repertoire has around 81,000 clones, around 85% of them found once; the top ten carry 3.4%. Material: peripheral blood. Receptors were obtained from a man aged 50-60 years with acute or convalescent COVID-19.

The table lists this clone with a few counts. J is TRBJ1-6 and V is TRBV4-1; no clear D. Germline CDR1 reads MGHRA; CDR2 reads YSYEKL. This CDR3 spans 14 amino acids. V lost 0 bases, J lost 5 bases, and 5 bases lay in between. CDR3 coding DNA: TGCGCCAGCAGCCAAGAGCCAGATAATTCACCCCTCCACTTT. It specifies CASSQEPDNSPLHF.

The DNA of the CDR3 is TGTGCCACCAGTGAGGGACAGGCTGTTGGAACAGATACGCAGTATTTT. Its translation: CATSEGQAVGTDTQYF. The chain carries TRBV24-1 and TRBJ2-3; 8 nucleotides line up with TRBD1. The CDR3 length is 16 residues. Germline lookup yields CDR1 KGHDR and CDR2 SFDVKD. Trimming removed 4 bases from V and 3 bases from J; junction bases left unmatched: 8.

This sequence joins TRBV28 and TRBJ1-1; D not resolved. V was clipped by 5 bases and J by 5 bases, with 9 bases between them. CDR3 size: 12 residues. Germline CDR1 reads MDHEN; CDR2 reads SYDVKM. CDR3: CASSTLGTEAFF. The CDR3 region has the DNA TGTGCCAGCAGTACCCTAGGTACTGAAGCTTTCTTT.

The gene calls are TRBV10-3 and TRBJ1-1; no reliable D call. CDR1 is ENHRY and CDR2 is SYGVKD in the germline V gene. The CDR3 totals 11 residues. Trimming took off 7 bases at V and 3 bases at J, with 6 bases between the two ends. CDR3 in amino acids: CAIKEDTEAFF. DNA for the CDR3: TGTGCCATCAAGGAGGACACTGAAGCTTTCTTT.

This chain links TRBV6-4 with TRBJ1-2; D is possibly TRBD1 (5 bases). This CDR3 is built from 18 residues. Germline-derived CDR1 and CDR2 are MRHNA and SNTAGT. The ends were cut back, 2 bases at V and 6 bases at J, with 25 bases in the middle. The CDR3 DNA is TGTGCCAGCAGTGACCAAGGGCAGGGTCTTAACACTCTGGATGGCTACACCTTC. This gives the protein CASSDQGQGLNTLDGYTF.